This T cell receptor (beta chain) was obtained from a study of breast tumors, draining lymph nodes, adjacent tissues. The CDR3 sequence is 16 residues long. Germline CDR1 KGHSH, CDR2 LQKENI. Trimming removed 4 bases at V and 7 bases at J, with 19 bases between. TCRdb called the multiplex PCR reads again in MiXCR, with one record for every CDR3 protein. Here the sample spans 45,000 to 60,000 distinct CDR3 sequences, 20% to 25% being singletons. This receptor was identified in a female donor with breast cancer. Some clones in this sample may be carry-over from other donors' samples. Material for sequencing was breast tumor tissue. This chain joins TRBV18 and TRBJ1-4, with a possible D match to TRBD1 (5 bases). CDR3 amino acids: CASSQDSGGAFEKLFF. In nucleotides, the CDR3 is TGTGCCAGCTCACAAGACTCTGGAGGGGCGTTTGAAAAACTGTTTTTT.